This record concerns one T cell receptor (beta chain) sequence. Germline trimming cut 4 bases from V and 7 bases from J; bases unmatched to any gene: 3. Germline V gene lookup returns CDR1 LGHNA and CDR2 YNFKEQ. The CDR3 totals 14 residues. The data derive from a study of blood T cell repertoires in COVID-19. Background on the study: Nucleic acid was either cDNA or gDNA, and it came from T cells, B-cell-depleted T cells, or PBMCs.

In the authors' methods: Estimation of nucleated cell counts relied on the amplification of reference gene primers. Here immunoSEQ multiplex PCR was the method, and the copy in TCRdb shows in-frame clones only, minus some. The V and J calls and the clone size are those of that table, but D and trimming were determined from the DNA. The sample lists some 51,000 clones; 86% were seen once. This receptor was taken from a man aged 60-69 years with acute or convalescent COVID-19. Sequenced material: peripheral blood. J is TRBJ2-1 and V is TRBV4-2; 11 bases map to TRBD2. CDR3 nucleotides: TGTGCCAGCAGCCCTAGCGGGAGGAGGAATGAGCAGTTCTTC. This encodes CASSPSGRRNEQFF.